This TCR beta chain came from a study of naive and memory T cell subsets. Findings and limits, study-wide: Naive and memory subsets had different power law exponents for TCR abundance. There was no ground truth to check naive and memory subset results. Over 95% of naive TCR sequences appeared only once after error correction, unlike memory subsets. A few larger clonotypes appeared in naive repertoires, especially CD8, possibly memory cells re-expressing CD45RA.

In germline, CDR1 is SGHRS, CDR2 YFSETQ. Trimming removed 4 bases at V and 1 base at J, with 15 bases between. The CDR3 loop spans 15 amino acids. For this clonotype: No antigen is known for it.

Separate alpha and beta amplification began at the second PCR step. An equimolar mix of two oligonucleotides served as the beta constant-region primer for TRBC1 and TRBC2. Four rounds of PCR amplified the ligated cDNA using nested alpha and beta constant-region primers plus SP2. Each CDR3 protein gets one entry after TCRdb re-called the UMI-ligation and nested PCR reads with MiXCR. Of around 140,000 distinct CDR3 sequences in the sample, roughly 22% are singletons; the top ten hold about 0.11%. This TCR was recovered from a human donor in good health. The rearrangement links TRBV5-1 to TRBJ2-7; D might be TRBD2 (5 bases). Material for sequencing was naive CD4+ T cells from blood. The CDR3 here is CASSLDSGRSYEQYF. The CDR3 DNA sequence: TGCGCCAGCAGCCTGGATTCTGGGAGATCCTACGAGCAGTACTTC. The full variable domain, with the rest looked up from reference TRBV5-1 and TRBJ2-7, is KAGVTQTPRYLIKTRGQQVTLSCSPISGHRSVSWYQQTPGQGLQFLFEYFSETQRNKGNFPGRFSGRQFSNSRSEMNVSTLELGDSALYLCASSLDSGRSYEQYFGPGTRLTVT.